This is a list of T cell receptor beta chains from one sample in a study of OX40 agonist ivuxolimab in advanced cancers. This table comes from immunoSEQ multiplex PCR, and its TCRdb copy is limited to in-frame clones, with some not included. The sample lists 69,000 or so clones, less than 90% occurring once. The sample was CD4+ or CD8+ T cells sorted from blood, taken in a trial of the OX40 agonist ivuxolimab. All receptors derive from an adult with an advanced solid tumor such as melanoma, head and neck, liver or kidney cancer. Both conserved end residues are part of each CDR3. D genes are given only for firm matches. Clone size appears in some rows only: once, few, many, or a class for an expanded clone.

clone_size	j_call	d_call	v_call	cdr3_aa	cdr3_nt
NA	TRBJ1-5	NA	TRBV5-1	CASSLAPLDRYSNQPQHF	TGCGCCAGCAGCCTAGCCCCGCTGGACAGATATAGCAATCAGCCCCAGCATTTT
NA	TRBJ1-4	NA	TRBV6-1	CATPGDDRFREKLFF	TGTGCCACCCCGGGGGATGACAGATTCCGTGAAAAACTGTTTTTT
NA	TRBJ1-1	NA	TRBV7-8	CASSLRVGTEAFF	TGTGCCAGCAGCCTAAGGGTGGGCACTGAAGCTTTCTTT
once	TRBJ1-5	NA	TRBV10-1	CASLGQGNQPQHF	TGCGCCAGCTTGGGGCAGGGGAATCAGCCCCAGCATTTT
NA	TRBJ2-1	TRBD2	TRBV11-1	CASSLKRENYNEQFF	TGTGCCAGCAGCTTAAAGCGGGAGAACTACAATGAGCAGTTCTTC
NA	TRBJ2-1	NA	TRBV12-5	CASGLDLYSEQFF	TGTGCTAGTGGTCTCGACTTGTACAGTGAGCAGTTCTTC
few	TRBJ2-5	TRBD1	TRBV5-6	CASSRTGPGETQYF	TGTGCCAGCAGCCGGACAGGGCCGGGCGAGACCCAGTACTTC
NA	TRBJ1-1	NA	TRBV9	CASSVASGGGGGEAFF	TGTGCCAGCAGCGTCGCGTCCGGCGGCGGGGGGGGTGAAGCTTTCTTT
NA	TRBJ1-1	TRBD1	TRBV30	CAWGDRIYEAFF	TGTGCCTGGGGGGACAGGATCTATGAAGCTTTCTTT
NA	TRBJ2-7	NA	TRBV5-1	CASSQGDHRSYEQYF	TGCGCCAGCAGCCAGGGCGACCACAGATCCTACGAGCAGTACTTC
NA	TRBJ2-7	TRBD1	TRBV6-1	CASRGDRLYEQYF	TGTGCCAGCAGGGGGGACAGACTATACGAGCAGTACTTC
NA	TRBJ2-3	NA	TRBV7-2	CASSLGSRDTQYF	TGTGCCAGCAGCTTAGGGAGCCGGGATACGCAGTATTTT
NA	TRBJ1-5	NA	TRBV30	CAWSAQGNQPQHF	TGTGCCTGGAGCGCCCAGGGAAATCAGCCCCAGCATTTT
NA	TRBJ2-3	NA	TRBV7-2	CASSTRGDTQYF	TGTGCCAGCAGCACCCGAGGGGATACGCAGTATTTT
NA	TRBJ2-7	TRBD2	TRBV6-1	CASYLAGGYLEQYF	TGTGCCAGCTATTTAGCGGGAGGGTACCTCGAGCAGTACTTC
NA	TRBJ2-7	NA	TRBV2	CARGTAYEQYF	TGTGCCAGAGGGACGGCCTACGAGCAGTACTTC